Given below is one T cell receptor beta chain in context. The data were taken from a study of blood T cell repertoires in COVID-19. Study-wide context: Specimens from acute and convalescent COVID-19 originated in the United States, Italy and Spain. Sources were T cells, B-cell-depleted T cells, or PBMCs; the material itself was cDNA or gDNA.

This table comes from immunoSEQ multiplex PCR, and its TCRdb copy is limited to in-frame clones, with some not included. The sample holds 200,000 or so clones, more than 75% seen once. The receptor comes from a man in his 60s with acute or convalescent COVID-19. Sequencing input: peripheral blood.

Written as DNA, the CDR3 is TGTGCCAGCAGCTTCCCCCGGACGGGGGGTGGCTACACCTTC. Protein: CASSFPRTGGGYTF. The chain has TRBV7-2 and TRBJ1-2; tentative D call: TRBD1 (5 bases). V lost 3 bases, J lost 7 bases, and 15 bases lay in between. The CDR3 is 14 amino acids. Germline loops: CDR1 SGHTA, CDR2 FQGNSA.